The next 3 T cell receptor beta chains were all read from a single sample in a study of blood T cell repertoires in COVID-19. The table came from immunoSEQ multiplex PCR; TCRdb's copy has only in-frame clones and leaves some out. The repertoire holds 110,000 to 150,000 clones, with about 80% as singletons. Sequenced sample: PBMCs or T cells enriched from blood (not recorded which). The receptors here all came from a woman between 18 and 29 years old who had been exposed to COVID-19.

The V call is TRBV7-8, the J call TRBJ2-7; 7 bases line up with TRBD1. CDR1 and CDR2 (germline): SGHVS, FQNEAQ. This CDR3 is built from 13 residues. V shed 5 bases and J 4 bases; nucleotides not matched to a gene: 5. In nucleotides, the CDR3 is TGTGCCAGCAGCAGAGGGACAGCATACGAGCAGTACTTC. Protein: CASSRGTAYEQYF.

Of note for this clone: At one end, the junction sequence differs from germline, possibly due to a read error. The rearrangement links TRBV7-7 to TRBJ2-7; 7 bases agree with TRBD2. This CDR3 has 13 residues. Germline values: CDR1 SSHAT, CDR2 FNYEAQ (reference sequence). For the CDR3, the DNA is TGTGCCAGCAGCCTAGCGGTAGACTACGAGCAGTACTTC. Translation: CASSLAVDYEQYF.

The chain joins TRBV28 to TRBJ1-2; maybe TRBD1 (5 bases). Germline CDR1 MDHEN, CDR2 SYDVKM. Trimming cost V 9 bases and J 6 bases, with 17 bases left between them. The CDR3 spans 13 residues. The chain's CDR3 is CASIPAGSHGYTF. CDR3 sequence (DNA): TGTGCCAGTATACCGGCAGGGTCCCATGGCTACACCTTC.